Listed here are 24 T cell receptor beta chains from one sample, sequenced in a study of CD8+CD57+ T cells in acquired aplastic anemia. Previously, flow cytometry had revealed CD8+CD57+ cell expansion in the patients chosen for sequencing. Genomic DNA served as template for TCR beta VDJ and CDR3 profiling. MiXCR was run by TCRdb on the reads, yielding one entry per CDR3 protein. This repertoire shows approximately 220,000 distinct CDR3 sequences, about half found once; its top ten account for around 20%. Sample: sorted CD4+, CD8+, or CD8+CD57+ T cells (not recorded which) from PBMCs. All receptors derive from a human donor with aplastic anemia.

This clonotype came up many times. The chain combines TRBV20-1 with TRBJ1-6; D possibly corresponds to TRBD1 (5 bases). The V and J ends lost 3 bases and 4 bases respectively, with 13 bases between them. CDR1 and CDR2 (germline): DFQATT, SNEGSKA (reference sequence). CDR3 length: 15 amino acids. The CDR3 region is CSARGGLPYNSPLHF. The CDR3 region has the DNA TGCAGTGCTAGGGGGGGACTACCTTATAATTCACCCCTCCACTTT.

This clonotype has at least ten counts. The rearrangement uses TRBV5-1 and TRBJ2-1; the D call may be TRBD1 or TRBD2 (6 bases each). Deletions cut 4 bases from V and 4 bases from J, with 18 bases between. Germline V CDR1 and CDR2: SGHRS, YFSETQ. The CDR3 consists of 16 residues. CDR3 residues: CASSPGEERVYNEQFF. CDR3 DNA sequence: TGCGCCAGCAGCCCAGGGGAGGAGCGGGTATACAATGAGCAGTTCTTC.

This clonotype occurred many times. The chain is built from TRBV12-3 or TRBV12-4 and TRBJ1-2; D is unresolved. This CDR3 spans 15 amino acids. V lost 6 bases to trimming and J lost 5 bases, with 19 bases between them. The CDR3 DNA is TGTGCCAGCAGCCCCCCCGAGGGAGGACGTTATGGCTACACCTTC. As protein: CASSPPEGGRYGYTF.

CDR3 sequence: CASSVEGPRGNTEAFF. CDR3 coding DNA: TGTGCCAGCAGCGTAGAAGGGCCTAGAGGGAACACTGAAGCTTTCTTT. This chain joins TRBV9 and TRBJ1-1; D unclear. In germline, CDR1 is SGDLS, CDR2 YYNGEE. This CDR3 is 16 amino acids long. V gave up 0 bases and J gave up 1 base, with 13 bases separating them.

The chain links TRBV4-1 to TRBJ1-1; D gene uncertain. The CDR3 contains 17 residues. With 1 base removed from V and 1 base from J, the gap between germline ends came to 16 bases. Germline loops: CDR1 MGHRA, CDR2 YSYEKL. CDR3 amino acids: CASSQVGVREANTEAFF. CDR3 nucleotide sequence: TGCGCCAGCAGCCAAGTGGGAGTGCGGGAGGCGAACACTGAAGCTTTCTTT.

This clonotype was recorded many times. V gene TRBV19 combines with J gene TRBJ2-1; D is undetermined. V was pared by 7 bases and J by 3 bases, with 13 bases between. CDR3 size: 14 residues. Germline V gene sequence: CDR1 LNHDA, CDR2 SQIVND (reference sequence). As DNA, the CDR3 is TGTGCCAGTAACCTCAAGGGCCGCTACAATGAGCAGTTCTTC. Encoded protein: CASNLKGRYNEQFF.

This clonotype has a handful of counts. This rearrangement joins TRBV10-3 to TRBJ1-2; perhaps TRBD1 as D (5 bases). V was trimmed by 2 bases and J by 8 bases, leaving 12 bases between them. Germline V gene lookup returns CDR1 ENHRY and CDR2 SYGVKD. This CDR3 spans 13 amino acids. This chain's CDR3 is CAISEVEGRGYTF. Here the CDR3 DNA reads TGTGCCATCAGTGAGGTGGAGGGGCGCGGCTACACCTTC.

V usage is TRBV5-1 and J usage is TRBJ1-5, with 7 bases that match TRBD1. CDR1 and CDR2 (germline): SGHRS, YFSETQ. The CDR3 runs to 14 residues. V was pared by 3 bases and J by 1 base, with 1 base of the junction left unmatched. The CDR3 is CASSSGGSNQPQHF. In DNA form, the CDR3 reads TGCGCCAGCAGCTCAGGGGGGAGCAATCAGCCCCAGCATTTT.

The V call is TRBV20-1, the J call TRBJ1-1; the D gene is possibly TRBD1 (5 bases). Looked up from germline, CDR1 is DFQATT and CDR2 is SNEGSKA (reference sequence). The V and J ends lost 5 bases and 6 bases respectively, with 13 bases between them. The CDR3 covers 12 residues. CDR3 residues: CSALQAGSEAFF. The CDR3 bases are TGCAGTGCTCTCCAGGCAGGGTCTGAAGCTTTCTTT.

This clonotype was seen more than once but under ten times. This rearrangement joins TRBV19 to TRBJ2-7; 11 nucleotides agree with TRBD1. The CDR3 is 14 residues long. Germline assignment: CDR1 LNHDA and CDR2 SQIVND (reference sequence). With 8 bases clipped from V and 7 bases from J, the junction kept 10 bases outside the gene matches. CDR3 sequence reads: CASFPGQGGEEQYF. The DNA of the CDR3 is TGTGCCAGTTTCCCGGGACAGGGGGGGGAAGAGCAGTACTTC.

This clonotype has just one count. The chain employs TRBV7-9 and TRBJ2-7; 7 bases map to TRBD1. Unmatched junction bases numbered 1, after V lost 2 bases and J lost 3 bases. The CDR3 loop spans 13 amino acids. CDR1 is SEHNR, CDR2 FQNEAQ, per germline (reference sequence). As DNA, the CDR3 is TGTGCCAGCAGCTTACAGGGGGACTACGAGCAGTACTTC. This gives the protein CASSLQGDYEQYF. Based on the CDR3 plus reference TRBV7-9 and TRBJ2-7, the full variable domain is DTGVSQNPRHKITKRGQNVTFRCDPISEHNRLYWYRQTLGQGPEFLTYFQNEAQLEKSRLLSDRFSAERPKGSFSTLEIQRTEQGDSAMYLCASSLQGDYEQYFGPGTRLTVT.

The V gene is TRBV7-3, the J gene TRBJ2-2; D not resolved. The CDR3 is 14 amino acids. Germline V gives CDR1 SGHTA, CDR2 FQGTGA. The V gene lost 5 bases and the J gene lost 0 bases, with 7 bases spanning the gap. This CDR3 reads CASSPRPNTGELFF. Here the CDR3 DNA reads TGTGCCAGCAGCCCCCGGCCGAACACCGGGGAGCTGTTTTTT.

CDR3: CASSWGRGSYNEQFF. In DNA form, the CDR3 reads TGTGCCAGCAGCTGGGGACGGGGATCCTACAATGAGCAGTTCTTC. The chain couples TRBV5-4 to TRBJ2-1, with D perhaps given as TRBD1 or TRBD2 (5 bases each). CDR1 is SGHNT and CDR2 is YYREEE in the germline V gene (reference sequence). V lost 3 bases, J lost 1 base, and 11 bases lay in between. This CDR3 spans 15 amino acids.

The sample holds many counts of this clonotype. The chain has TRBV7-8 and TRBJ2-2; D tentatively reads TRBD1 or TRBD2 (5 bases each). There are 13 residues in the CDR3. V was pared by 3 bases and J by 7 bases, with 9 bases between. The germline gives CDR1 SGHVS, CDR2 FQNEAQ. CDR3 protein: CASSFWDGGELFF. CDR3 bases: TGTGCCAGCAGCTTTTGGGACGGCGGGGAGCTGTTTTTT.

This clonotype was seen at least ten times. The CDR3 bases are TGTGCCAGTAGTATGAGGGGCAGCTATCAGCCCCAGCATTTT. Its protein is CASSMRGSYQPQHF. V usage is TRBV19 and J usage is TRBJ1-5; maybe TRBD1 (5 bases). V gave up 3 bases and J gave up 5 bases, with 11 bases separating them. The CDR3 totals 14 residues. Germline V gene data show CDR1 as LNHDA and CDR2 as SQIVND (reference sequence).

In its sample, this clonotype was seen a few times. A much larger clonotype is one base distant, so this may be a read error. Since no conserved phenylalanine or tryptophan closes the CDR3, a read error is the likely cause. This chain joins TRBV9 and TRBJ2-7; 8 positions match TRBD2. Germline trimming cut 2 bases from V and 5 bases from J; bases unmatched to any gene: 6. Germline CDR1 is SGDLS and CDR2 is YYNGEE. The CDR3 has 14 residues. CDR3: CASSVGLVNDEQYL. As DNA, the CDR3 is TGTGCCAGCAGCGTGGGACTAGTTAACGACGAGCAGTACCTC.

The genes are TRBV29-1 and TRBJ1-1, with 7 nucleotides matching TRBD1. The CDR3 runs 13 residues. The germline gives CDR1 SQVTM, CDR2 ANQGSEA. V lost 6 bases and J lost 10; bases outside the gene matches: 14. The CDR3 protein is CSVASQGGWRAFF. The CDR3 region has the DNA TGCAGCGTCGCTTCGCAGGGGGGTTGGAGAGCTTTCTTT.

This clonotype turned up a few times. The gene calls are TRBV2 and TRBJ2-3; 9 positions match TRBD2. V trimming: 6 bases; J trimming: 5 bases; junction bases outside the gene matches: 6. Germline V gene sequence: CDR1 SNHLY, CDR2 FYNNEI. The CDR3 extends over 14 amino acids. The chain's CDR3 is CASRPSGVVDTQYF. CDR3 in DNA: TGTGCCAGCAGACCTAGCGGGGTGGTAGATACGCAGTATTTT. The full variable domain, in which reference TRBV2 and TRBJ2-3 provide the parts outside the CDR3, is EPEVTQTPSHQVTQMGQEVILRCVPISNHLYFYWYRQILGQKVEFLVSFYNNEISEKSEIFDDQFSVERPDGSNFTLKIRSTKLEDSAMYFCASRPSGVVDTQYFGPGTRLTVL.

This sequence joins TRBV29-1 and TRBJ1-2; 11 nucleotides agree with TRBD1. CDR1 and CDR2 from the germline V gene are SQVTM and ANQGSEA. Trimming cost V 4 bases and J 7 bases; bases outside gene matches: 5. The length of the CDR3 is 13 residues. In DNA, the CDR3 is TGCAGCGTTGCCGGACAGGGGGCAATTGGCTACACCTTC. It specifies CSVAGQGAIGYTF.

A few counts support this clonotype. A much more abundant neighbour one base away suggests this may be a read error. V gene TRBV19 combines with J gene TRBJ2-1, with D possibly TRBD2 on 6 matching bases. The CDR3 is made up of 16 amino acids. Trimming left V 9 bases short and J 6 bases short, with 24 bases between. From germline, CDR1 is LNHDA and CDR2 SQIVND (reference sequence). CDR3 bases: TGTGCCAGCAGCCCCAACAAGGGGACGGGAGTCAATGAGCAGTTCTTC. Translating it yields CASSPNKGTGVNEQFF.

A few counts support this clonotype. The chain recombines TRBV19 with TRBJ1-2; 7 bases are a match to TRBD1. The V gene's germline CDR1 is LNHDA and CDR2 SQIVND (reference sequence). Trimming removed 7 bases from V and 3 bases from J; junction bases left unmatched: 5. The CDR3 is made up of 13 amino acids. The CDR3 coding sequence is TGTGCCAGTACCAGACAGGGTTACTATGGCTACACCTTC. Its protein is CASTRQGYYGYTF. The complete variable domain, with remaining parts taken from reference TRBV19 and TRBJ1-2, reads DGGITQSPKYLFRKEGQNVTLSCEQNLNHDAMYWYRQDPGQGLRLIYYSQIVNDFQKGDIAEGYSVSREKKESFPLTVTSAQKNPTAFYLCASTRQGYYGYTFGSGTRLTVV.

CDR3 in DNA: TGTGCCAGCAGCTCCTTGGGGGGGGGGGTTAGCACAGATACGCAGTATTTT. Translating gives CASSSLGGGVSTDTQYF. This chain links TRBV11-2 with TRBJ2-3; 7 bases agree with TRBD2. Germline V CDR1 and CDR2: SGHAT, FQNNGV. This CDR3 spans 17 amino acids. V lost 4 bases to trimming and J lost 0 bases; unmatched junction nucleotides: 10.

This chain uses TRBV9 with TRBJ1-1, with D possibly being TRBD1 (6 bases). This CDR3 comprises 17 residues. CDR1 and CDR2 (germline): SGDLS, YYNGEE. Trimming stripped 3 bases from V and 2 bases from J, with 20 bases between. The DNA of the CDR3 is TGTGCCAGCAGCGCTACAGGGACTCGGGGGTGCAACACTGAAGCTTTCTTT. Protein: CASSATGTRGCNTEAFF. Complete variable domain (other parts from reference TRBV9 and TRBJ1-1): DSGVTQTPKHLITATGQRVTLRCSPRSGDLSVYWYQQSLDQGLQFLIQYYNGEERAKGNILERFSAQQFPDLHSELNLSSLELGDSALYFCASSATGTRGCNTEAFFGQGTRLTVV.

This clonotype occurred many times. The J gene is TRBJ2-5, the V gene TRBV7-9; D is perhaps TRBD2 (5 bases). Germline loops: CDR1 SEHNR, CDR2 FQNEAQ (reference sequence). The CDR3 has 15 amino acids. Trimming shortened V by 2 bases and J by 0 bases, and 10 bases separated the two germline ends. This chain's CDR3 is CASSLSGLHQETQYF. The CDR3 bases are TGTGCCAGCAGCTTATCCGGACTCCACCAAGAGACCCAGTACTTC.